These T cell receptor beta chains were read from a single sample in a study of CD8 T cells in Susac syndrome. TCRdb analysed the immunoSEQ multiplex PCR reads with MiXCR anew, one entry per CDR3 protein. The sample holds 110,000 to 150,000 distinct CDR3 sequences, 94% seen once. Sequencing was performed on CD8+ T cells from PBMCs. All receptors come from a human donor in good health. Both conserved end residues are part of each CDR3. The D gene is left open where the match is weak. Where a row states a size, it is once, few, many or the class of an expanded clone; other rows omit it.

J | V | D | size | DNA | CDR3
TRBJ2-2 | TRBV27 | . | . | TGTGCCAGCAGTTATAGTGGGGCTTACACCGGGGAGCTGTTTTTT | CASSYSGAYTGELFF
TRBJ1-1 | TRBV12-3/TRBV12-4 | . | once | TGTGCCAGCAGTCAATGGGCGGGGACTGAAGCTTTCTTT | CASSQWAGTEAFF
TRBJ2-1 | TRBV4-3 | TRBD2 | . | TGCGCCAGCAGCCAAGGGACTAGCGGGAGTATCGCTGAGCAGTTCTTT | CASSQGTSGSIAEQFF
TRBJ2-5 | TRBV6-5 | TRBD1 | . | TGTGCCAGTGGGACAGGGCTCGAGACCCAGTACTTC | CASGTGLETQYF
TRBJ2-3 | TRBV28 | TRBD2 | . | TGTGCCAGCAGTCCTCCCCCCCTAACTAGCGCAGATACGCAGTATTTT | CASSPPPLTSADTQYF
TRBJ2-1 | TRBV6-5 | . | once | TGTGCCAGCAGTCGGACAGGAGGGAACAATGAGCAGTTCTTC | CASSRTGGNNEQFF
TRBJ1-2 | TRBV15 | . | . | TGTGCCACCAGCAGTCGTGGGGGCGGCTACACCTTC | CATSSRGGGYTF
TRBJ2-7 | TRBV12-5 | TRBD1 | . | TGTGCTAGTGGTTTTTCACGGACAGGGGGCTATATGGGGATTCTCTACGAGCAGTACTTC | CASGFSRTGGYMGILYEQYF
TRBJ1-1 | TRBV14 | . | . | TGTGCCAGCAGCAGTTTGGACGGGGTTTACACTGAAGCTTTCTTT | CASSSLDGVYTEAFF
TRBJ2-3 | TRBV2 | . | . | TGTGCCAGCAGGGCAACCCCCCTGTGGGCAGATACGCAGTATTTT | CASRATPLWADTQYF
TRBJ2-5 | TRBV12-3/TRBV12-4 | TRBD2 | . | TGTGCCAGCAAACGCGCAGCGGGAGGAGAGGAGGGCCAGTACTTC | CASKRAAGGEEGQYF
TRBJ2-1 | TRBV23-1 | . | . | TGCGCCAGCACGAACCGGGGTGAGCAGTTCTTC | CASTNRGEQFF
TRBJ2-1 | TRBV28 | . | . | TGTGCCAGCAGTTCGAGGATGGGCAATGAGCAGTTCTTC | CASSSRMGNEQFF
TRBJ2-7 | TRBV30 | . | . | TGTGCCTGCACAGAATCCTACGAGCAGTACTTC | CACTESYEQYF
TRBJ2-2 | TRBV6-5 | . | . | TGTGCCAGCACCGAAGGCGGGGAGCTGTTTTTT | CASTEGGELFF
TRBJ2-3 | TRBV20-1 | TRBD2 | . | TGCAGTGCTCCGAAGACTAGCGGGAGGGGCACTAGCACAGATACGCAGTATTTT | CSAPKTSGRGTSTDTQYF
TRBJ2-7 | TRBV27 | . | . | TGTGCCAGCAGTTTATCGAACAGCCGCGAGCAGTACTTC | CASSLSNSREQYF
TRBJ2-7 | TRBV27 | TRBD2 | . | TGTGCCAGCAGTTTCTCGCGGGAGCCTGTATACGAGCAGTACTTC | CASSFSREPVYEQYF
TRBJ2-1 | TRBV7-9 | . | . | TGTGCCAGCAGCCCCGCAAGGGAGGTCCCCAATGAGCAGTTCTTC | CASSPAREVPNEQFF
TRBJ2-2 | TRBV7-6 | . | . | TGTGCCAGCAGCTTAGCTGTGGTCAGTAACACCGGGGAGCTGTTTTTT | CASSLAVVSNTGELFF
TRBJ2-7 | TRBV6-5 | TRBD1 | . | TGTGCCAGCAGAACCAGACAGGGAAGGAACGAGCAGTACTTC | CASRTRQGRNEQYF
TRBJ2-4 | TRBV27 | . | . | TGTGCCAGCAGTTTTTTATTAGCCAAAAACATTCAGTACTTC | CASSFLLAKNIQYF
TRBJ2-7 | TRBV5-4 | TRBD1 | once | TGTGCCAGTTCGGGACAGGGGGCCGAGCAGTACTTC | CASSGQGAEQYF
TRBJ1-5 | TRBV27 | . | . | TGTGCCAGCAGTTTAATTCCCGTCATGAAGCCCCAGCATTTT | CASSLIPVMKPQHF
TRBJ1-1 | TRBV29-1 | . | once | TGCAGCGTTGAAGGGGGACGGAACACTGAAGCTTTCTTT | CSVEGGRNTEAFF
TRBJ2-1 | TRBV11-1 | . | . | TGTGCCAGCAGCCCGGGGCGTGAGCAGTTCTTC | CASSPGREQFF
TRBJ2-5 | TRBV6-6 | TRBD2 | . | TGTGCCAGCACCAGATTATCGGGAGGGCCAGAGACCCAGTACTTC | CASTRLSGGPETQYF
TRBJ1-1 | TRBV30 | . | . | TGTGCCTGGAGTGTACGGGGCGCTGAAGCTTTCTTT | CAWSVRGAEAFF
TRBJ2-1 | TRBV9 | . | . | TGTGCCAGCAGCGAGGGGGGGCTAGCGGCCTACAATGAGCAGTTCTTC | CASSEGGLAAYNEQFF
TRBJ2-1 | TRBV19 | . | . | TGTGCCAGTAGCCCCTTAGCGGCTTACAATGAGCAGTTCTTC | CASSPLAAYNEQFF
TRBJ2-7 | TRBV3-1 | . | . | TGTGCCAGCAGCCAAGAAGGTCGGGCCTACGAGCAGTACTTC | CASSQEGRAYEQYF